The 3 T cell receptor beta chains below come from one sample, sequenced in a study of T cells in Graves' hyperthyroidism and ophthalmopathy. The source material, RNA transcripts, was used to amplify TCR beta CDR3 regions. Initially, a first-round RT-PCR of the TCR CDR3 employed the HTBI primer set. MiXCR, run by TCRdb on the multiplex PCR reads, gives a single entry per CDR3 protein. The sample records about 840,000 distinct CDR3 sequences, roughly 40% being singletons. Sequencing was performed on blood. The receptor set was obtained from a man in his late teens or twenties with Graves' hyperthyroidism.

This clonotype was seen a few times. This chain's CDR3 is CASSFKEYQPQHF. As DNA, the CDR3 is TGTGCCAGCAGTTTCAAGGAGTATCAGCCCCAGCATTTT. The genes are TRBV12-3 or TRBV12-4 and TRBJ1-5, with D uncertain. Trimming took 3 bases from V and 5 from J, leaving 8 bases between them. This CDR3 is built from 13 residues.

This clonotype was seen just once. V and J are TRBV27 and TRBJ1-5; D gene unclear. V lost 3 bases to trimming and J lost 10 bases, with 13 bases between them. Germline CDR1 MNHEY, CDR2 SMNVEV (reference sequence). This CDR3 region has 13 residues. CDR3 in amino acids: CASSFREGRPQHF. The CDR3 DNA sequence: TGTGCCAGCAGTTTTAGGGAGGGTAGACCCCAGCATTTT.

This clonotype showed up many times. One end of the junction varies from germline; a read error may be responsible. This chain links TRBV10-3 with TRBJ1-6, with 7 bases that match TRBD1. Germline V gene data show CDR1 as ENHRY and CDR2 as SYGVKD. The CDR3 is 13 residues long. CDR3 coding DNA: TGCCTGACAAGGGGGACAGATAATTCACCCCTCCACTTT. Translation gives CLTRGTDNSPLHF.